The next 30 T cell receptor beta chains were all read from a single sample in a study of blood T cell repertoires in COVID-19. Data came from immunoSEQ multiplex PCR; TCRdb stores just in-frame clones and leaves some out. The data contain about 400,000 clones, around 87% of them singletons. Specimen: peripheral blood. The receptor source for this set is a human donor in a cohort sampled during active COVID-19.

This chain connects TRBV5-5 to TRBJ2-1, with D unresolved. The CDR3 length is 13 residues. The germline gives CDR1 SGHKS, CDR2 YYEKEE (reference sequence). The V gene lost 0 bases and the J gene lost 8 bases, with 9 bases spanning the gap. CDR3 sequence reads: CASSLGVFDEQFF. The CDR3 bases are TGTGCCAGCAGCTTGGGTGTGTTCGATGAGCAGTTCTTC.

This chain links TRBV9 with TRBJ1-5; no reliable D call. This CDR3 comprises 13 residues. Germline CDR1 SGDLS, CDR2 YYNGEE. With 3 bases removed from V and 5 bases from J, the gap between germline ends came to 9 bases. CDR3 in amino acids: CASSANSYQPQHF. In nucleotides, the CDR3 is TGTGCCAGCAGCGCCAACAGTTATCAGCCCCAGCATTTT.

V usage is TRBV19 and J usage is TRBJ1-4; D is unclear. This CDR3 contains 16 residues. Trimming cost V 5 bases and J 5 bases, with 18 bases left between them. Looked up from germline, CDR1 is LNHDA and CDR2 is SQIVND (reference sequence). The CDR3 DNA sequence: TGTGCCAGTAGTCACATTGAGTCACCGGGGAATGAAAAACTGTTTTTT. It specifies CASSHIESPGNEKLFF.

The chain links TRBV19 to TRBJ2-7; a possible D gene is TRBD2 (5 bases). CDR3 length equals 14 residues. Trimming shortened V by 6 bases and J by 4 bases, and 16 bases separated the two germline ends. The V gene's germline CDR1 is LNHDA and CDR2 SQIVND (reference sequence). The CDR3 loop is CASRSPGTGYEQYF. The CDR3 coding sequence is TGTGCCAGTAGATCCCCAGGAACGGGATACGAGCAGTACTTC.

The gene calls are TRBV29-1 and TRBJ1-1; D is ambiguous. There are 13 residues in the CDR3. V shed 3 bases and J shed 2 bases, with 10 bases lying between them. Germline CDR1 SQVTM, CDR2 ANQGSEA. The CDR3 DNA reads as TGCAGCGTTGAGGTGACACCCAACACTGAAGCTTTCTTT. Amino acids: CSVEVTPNTEAFF.

The rearrangement joins TRBV18 to TRBJ2-7, with a tentative D call TRBD1 (6 bases). CDR3 length equals 14 residues. The V and J ends lost 4 bases and 3 bases respectively, with 13 bases between them. Germline-derived CDR1 and CDR2 are KGHSH and LQKENI. The chain's CDR3 is CASSLPEQGYEQYF. The CDR3 nucleotides read TGTGCCAGCTCACTACCGGAACAGGGCTACGAGCAGTACTTC.

This clone was seen only a few times. The V and J genes are TRBV19 and TRBJ2-2, with 11 positions matching TRBD1. The CDR3 runs to 17 residues. Germline CDR1 LNHDA, CDR2 SQIVND (reference sequence). The ends lost 3 bases at V and 6 bases at J; junction bases unmatched: 9. CDR3 amino acids: CASSIQRTGGYSGELFF. The CDR3 DNA reads as TGTGCCAGTAGTATCCAACGGACAGGGGGCTATTCCGGGGAGCTGTTTTTT.

This clone was recorded many times. The gene calls are TRBV3-1 (or the pseudogene TRBV3-2) and TRBJ1-5; 12 bases are a match to TRBD1. The CDR3 spans 13 residues. In germline, CDR1 is LGHDT, CDR2 YNNKEL (reference sequence). Trimming at V came to 6 bases and at J to 7 bases, leaving 1 base not matched to a gene. CDR3 sequence reads: CASSGTGGQPQHF. The CDR3 nucleotides are TGTGCCAGCAGTGGGACAGGGGGCCAGCCCCAGCATTTT.

This chain joins TRBV28 and TRBJ2-2; the match to TRBD2 covers 11 bases. The CDR3 totals 14 residues. CDR1 and CDR2 from the germline V gene are MDHEN and SYDVKM. V lost 6 bases to trimming and J lost 6 bases; unmatched junction nucleotides: 3. CDR3 amino acids: CASSHSGRAGELFF. For the CDR3, the DNA is TGTGCCAGCAGCCATAGCGGGAGGGCCGGGGAGCTGTTTTTT. Complete variable domain (other parts from reference TRBV28 and TRBJ2-2): DVKVTQSSRYLVKRTGEKVFLECVQDMDHENMFWYRQDPGLGLRLIYFSYDVKMKEKGDIPEGYSVSREKKERFSLILESASTNQTSMYLCASSHSGRAGELFFGEGSRLTVL.

The chain links TRBV30 to TRBJ1-1, with a weak D call TRBD1 (5 bases). Germline CDR1 is GTSNPN and CDR2 is SVGIG (reference sequence). This CDR3 contains 18 residues. Trimming took 2 bases from V and 5 from J, leaving 27 bases between them. CDR3 DNA sequence: TGTGCCTGGAGTTCTGGTTTTGGTCGGGGGGAGGTCGGTACTGAAGCTTTCTTT. This sequence encodes CAWSSGFGRGEVGTEAFF.

This chain connects TRBV11-3 to TRBJ2-3; 7 bases line up with TRBD1. This CDR3 contains 14 residues. The germline V gene encodes CDR1 SGHNT and CDR2 YENEEA. V lost 5 bases, J lost 4 bases, and 6 bases stayed unmatched. CDR3 in amino acids: CASSRDSEADTQYF. As DNA, the CDR3 is TGTGCCAGCAGCCGGGACAGTGAAGCAGATACGCAGTATTTT.

V gene TRBV12-3 or TRBV12-4 combines with J gene TRBJ2-7, with a weak D call TRBD1 (5 bases). V lost 5 bases to trimming and J lost 3 bases, with 8 bases between them. The CDR3 spans 12 residues. In DNA form, the CDR3 reads TGTGCCAGCAGTCGTACAGGCTACGAGCAGTACTTC. Its translation is CASSRTGYEQYF.

The V gene is TRBV5-1, the J gene TRBJ2-3; TRBD1 is a possible D gene (6 bases). Germline CDR1 and CDR2: SGHRS and YFSETQ. V lost 7 bases and J 1 base, leaving 10 bases between the germline ends. This CDR3 is built from 13 residues. The CDR3 DNA reads TGCGCCAGCGGGGGCTCCGGCACAGATACGCAGTATTTT. Translation gives CASGGSGTDTQYF.

At least ten counts were recorded for this clone. The chain links TRBV29-1 to TRBJ2-7, with unresolved D. Trimming took off 0 bases at V and 6 bases at J, with 15 bases between the two ends. CDR3 size: 14 residues. CDR1 is SQVTM, CDR2 ANQGSEA, per germline. Here the CDR3 reads CSVEDQAGLSEQYF. DNA for the CDR3: TGCAGCGTTGAAGATCAGGCCGGCCTGAGCGAGCAGTACTTC.

The J gene is TRBJ2-7, the V gene TRBV29-1, with 8 bases identical to TRBD1. The CDR3 has 12 amino acids. J lost 6 bases, V lost 0 bases, and 1 base had no gene match. Germline CDR1 and CDR2: SQVTM and ANQGSEA. The CDR3 region is CSVEDTGGEQYF. CDR3 nucleotides: TGCAGCGTTGAAGACACAGGGGGCGAGCAGTACTTC.

The chain employs TRBV19 and TRBJ1-1; TRBD1 matches at 9 bases. Germline V CDR1 and CDR2: LNHDA, SQIVND (reference sequence). The V gene end was trimmed by 4 bases and the J gene end by 5 bases; junction bases not matched to a gene: 8. This CDR3 contains 15 residues. In DNA, the CDR3 is TGTGCCAGTAGTAGGGACAGGGTTGTTGAGACTGAAGCTTTCTTT. It codes for CASSRDRVVETEAFF.

V usage is TRBV11-2 and J usage is TRBJ2-7; D is perhaps TRBD2 (5 bases). Trimming took off 4 bases at V and 4 bases at J, with 14 bases between the two ends. CDR1 SGHAT and CDR2 FQNNGV come from the germline V gene. This CDR3 is built from 14 residues. CDR3 amino acids: CASSSPGYPYEQYF. The CDR3 DNA is TGTGCCAGCAGCTCACCGGGGTACCCTTACGAGCAGTACTTC.

Ten or more counts support this clone. The chain combines TRBV29-1 with TRBJ1-2, with 7 bases that match TRBD1. Germline CDR1 SQVTM, CDR2 ANQGSEA. This CDR3 comprises 13 residues. J lost 4 bases, V lost 8 bases, and 10 bases had no gene match. As DNA, the CDR3 is TGCAGCTCCCGGGACAGCTCACTCTATGGCTACACCTTC. Its translation is CSSRDSSLYGYTF.

The chain carries TRBV15 and TRBJ2-7; TRBD1 is a possible D gene (5 bases). Trimming stripped 2 bases from V and 9 bases from J, with 17 bases between. Germline V gene sequence: CDR1 LNHNV, CDR2 YYDKDF (reference sequence). The CDR3 totals 14 residues. This CDR3 is CATSRQGGLVRQYF. The CDR3 region has the DNA TGTGCCACCAGCAGACAGGGCGGATTGGTCAGGCAGTACTTC.

The rearrangement uses TRBV5-1 and TRBJ2-5; 10 bases agree with TRBD1. CDR3 length: 14 amino acids. V was clipped by 4 bases and J by 3 bases; unmatched bases: 3. Germline-derived CDR1 and CDR2 are SGHRS and YFSETQ. The CDR3 region has the DNA TGCGCCAGCAGCCCGGGACAGGGGAAAGAGACCCAGTACTTC. It codes for CASSPGQGKETQYF.

The chain has TRBV6-5 and TRBJ1-6; TRBD1 matches 7 bases. Losses at the gene ends were 6 bases for V and 4 bases for J; bases not matched to a gene: 3. The germline CDR1 and CDR2 sequences are MNHEY and SVGAGI. The CDR3 is 14 residues long. The CDR3 region has the DNA TGTGCCAGCAGATCGGGACAGTATAATTCACCCCTCCACTTT. It translates to CASRSGQYNSPLHF.

This clone was seen a few times. The gene calls are TRBV4-1 and TRBJ1-1; TRBD1 is a possible D gene (5 bases). The CDR3 consists of 22 residues. CDR1 and CDR2 (germline): MGHRA, YSYEKL. Between the trimmed V and J ends, which lost 3 bases and 0 bases, there was a span of 32 bases. Here the CDR3 reads CASSHTLLLRGPGGMLNTEAFF. CDR3 DNA sequence: TGCGCCAGCAGCCATACGCTCCTCCTTCGGGGACCGGGAGGAATGTTGAACACTGAAGCTTTCTTT.

This chain connects TRBV3-1 (or the pseudogene TRBV3-2) to TRBJ1-1; 7 bases fit TRBD1. CDR3 length: 13 residues. V gave up 3 bases and J gave up 3 bases; unmatched junction bases: 1. In germline, CDR1 is LGHDT, CDR2 YNNKEL (reference sequence). In nucleotides, the CDR3 is TGTGCCAGCAGCCACCAGGGGGACACTGAAGCTTTCTTT. Translation gives CASSHQGDTEAFF.

CDR3 DNA: TGTGCCAGCAGTTCCATAGGGAGTACCTACAATGAGCAGTTCTTC. It translates to CASSSIGSTYNEQFF. V and J are TRBV6-5 and TRBJ2-1; perhaps TRBD2 as D (5 bases). The V end was cut by 4 bases, the J end by 2 bases, with 12 bases between. This CDR3 has 15 residues. The germline V gene has CDR1 MNHEY and CDR2 SVGAGI.

The gene calls are TRBV5-1 and TRBJ2-1; 8 positions agree with TRBD2. The germline gives CDR1 SGHRS, CDR2 YFSETQ. Trimming cost V 3 bases and J 6 bases; bases outside gene matches: 14. This CDR3 has 17 residues. The DNA of the CDR3 is TGCGCCAGCAGCTGGGGTAGCGGGACCGTGCTGGGCAATGAGCAGTTCTTC. This codes for CASSWGSGTVLGNEQFF.

The chain combines TRBV7-2 with TRBJ1-3; TRBD1 matches 7 bases. CDR1 and CDR2 (germline): SGHTA, FQGNSA. J lost 1 base, V lost 6 bases, and 3 bases had no gene match. CDR3 length equals 14 residues. The CDR3 reads CASRQQGSGNTIYF. Written as DNA, the CDR3 is TGTGCCAGCAGACAACAGGGGTCTGGAAACACCATATATTTT.

The chain has TRBV9 and TRBJ2-1; possible D gene TRBD2, 5 bases. V lost 4 bases to trimming and J lost 5 bases, with 19 bases between them. This CDR3 is built from 16 residues. From germline, CDR1 is SGDLS and CDR2 YYNGEE. In DNA, the CDR3 is TGTGCCAGCAGCCGAGGGCGGGCGGTTTCGAACAATGAGCAGTTCTTC. Its protein is CASSRGRAVSNNEQFF.

This chain links TRBV30 with TRBJ2-7; 8 bases agree with TRBD2. Per germline, CDR1 GTSNPN and CDR2 SVGIG (reference sequence). Germline trimming cut 0 bases from V and 3 bases from J; bases unmatched to any gene: 4. The CDR3 is 14 amino acids. CDR3 in amino acids: CAWSVLSGSYEQYF. CDR3 coding DNA: TGTGCCTGGAGTGTACTAAGCGGGAGCTACGAGCAGTACTTC.

The rearrangement uses TRBV9 and TRBJ2-1; the D is unclear. This CDR3 contains 14 residues. Trimming shortened V by 0 bases and J by 7 bases, and 11 bases separated the two germline ends. Germline V gives CDR1 SGDLS, CDR2 YYNGEE. DNA for the CDR3: TGTGCCAGCAGCGTAGGGTCAGGCCAAAATGAGCAGTTCTTC. Protein: CASSVGSGQNEQFF.

This sequence joins TRBV19 and TRBJ2-7; 10 bases fit TRBD1. V was clipped by 4 bases and J by 1 base; unmatched bases: 1. CDR1 and CDR2 from the germline V gene are LNHDA and SQIVND (reference sequence). The CDR3 consists of 14 residues. The CDR3 region has the DNA TGTGCCAGTAGTAAGGACAGGGGGTCCTACGAGCAGTACTTC. It specifies CASSKDRGSYEQYF. Looking up the rest from reference TRBV19 and TRBJ2-7 gives the full variable domain: DGGITQSPKYLFRKEGQNVTLSCEQNLNHDAMYWYRQDPGQGLRLIYYSQIVNDFQKGDIAEGYSVSREKKESFPLTVTSAQKNPTAFYLCASSKDRGSYEQYFGPGTRLTVT.